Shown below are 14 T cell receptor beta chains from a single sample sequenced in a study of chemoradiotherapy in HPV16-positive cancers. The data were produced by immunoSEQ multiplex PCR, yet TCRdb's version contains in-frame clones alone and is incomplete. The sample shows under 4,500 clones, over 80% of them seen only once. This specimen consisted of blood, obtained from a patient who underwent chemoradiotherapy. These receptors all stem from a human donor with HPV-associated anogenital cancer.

CDR3 in amino acids: CASSWEGGTGGYEQYF. The CDR3 coding sequence is TGCGCCAGCAGCTGGGAGGGGGGGACAGGGGGCTACGAGCAGTACTTC. The chain uses TRBV5-1 and TRBJ2-7, with 11 nucleotides matching TRBD1. The CDR3 is 16 amino acids. Germline CDR1 is SGHRS and CDR2 is YFSETQ. With 3 bases clipped from V and 3 bases from J, the junction kept 8 bases outside the gene matches. Combining the CDR3 with reference TRBV5-1 and TRBJ2-7 gives the whole variable domain KAGVTQTPRYLIKTRGQQVTLSCSPISGHRSVSWYQQTPGQGLQFLFEYFSETQRNKGNFPGRFSGRQFSNSRSEMNVSTLELGDSALYLCASSWEGGTGGYEQYFGPGTRLTVT.

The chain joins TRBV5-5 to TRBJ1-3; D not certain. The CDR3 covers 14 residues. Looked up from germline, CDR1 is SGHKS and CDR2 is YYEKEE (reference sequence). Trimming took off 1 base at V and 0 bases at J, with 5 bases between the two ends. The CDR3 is CASSLRASGNTIYF. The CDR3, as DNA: TGTGCCAGCAGCTTGCGCGCCTCTGGAAACACCATATATTTT.

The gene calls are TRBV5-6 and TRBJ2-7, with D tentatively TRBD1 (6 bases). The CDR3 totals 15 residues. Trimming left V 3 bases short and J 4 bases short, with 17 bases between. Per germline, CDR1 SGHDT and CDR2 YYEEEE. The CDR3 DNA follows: TGTGCCAGCAGCTCAAGACGGACAGTTACTTACGAGCAGTACTTC. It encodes CASSSRRTVTYEQYF.

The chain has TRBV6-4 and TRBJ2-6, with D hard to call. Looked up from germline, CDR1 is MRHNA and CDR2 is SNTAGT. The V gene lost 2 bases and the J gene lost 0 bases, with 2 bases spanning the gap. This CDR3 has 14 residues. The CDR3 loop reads CASSDGSGANVLTF. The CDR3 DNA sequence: TGTGCCAGCAGTGACGGCTCTGGGGCCAACGTCCTGACTTTC.

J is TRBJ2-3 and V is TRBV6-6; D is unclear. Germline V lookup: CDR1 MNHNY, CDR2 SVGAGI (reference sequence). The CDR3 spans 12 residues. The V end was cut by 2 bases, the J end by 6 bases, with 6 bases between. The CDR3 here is CASSYGRDTQYF. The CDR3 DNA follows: TGTGCCAGCAGTTACGGGCGTGATACGCAGTATTTT.

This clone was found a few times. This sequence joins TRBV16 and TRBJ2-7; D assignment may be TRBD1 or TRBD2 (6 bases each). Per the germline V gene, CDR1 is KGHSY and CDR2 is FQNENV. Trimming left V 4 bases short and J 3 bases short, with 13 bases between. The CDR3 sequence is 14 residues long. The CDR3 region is CASSPRGGNYEQYF. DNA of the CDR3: TGTGCCAGCAGCCCCAGGGGAGGAAACTACGAGCAGTACTTC.

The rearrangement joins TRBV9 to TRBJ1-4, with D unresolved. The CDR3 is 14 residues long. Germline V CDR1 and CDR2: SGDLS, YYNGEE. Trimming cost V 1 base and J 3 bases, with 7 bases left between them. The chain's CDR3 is CASSVTAANEKLFF. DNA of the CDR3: TGTGCCAGCAGCGTAACAGCAGCTAATGAAAAACTGTTTTTT. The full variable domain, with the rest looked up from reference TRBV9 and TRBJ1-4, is DSGVTQTPKHLITATGQRVTLRCSPRSGDLSVYWYQQSLDQGLQFLIQYYNGEERAKGNILERFSAQQFPDLHSELNLSSLELGDSALYFCASSVTAANEKLFFGSGTQLSVL.

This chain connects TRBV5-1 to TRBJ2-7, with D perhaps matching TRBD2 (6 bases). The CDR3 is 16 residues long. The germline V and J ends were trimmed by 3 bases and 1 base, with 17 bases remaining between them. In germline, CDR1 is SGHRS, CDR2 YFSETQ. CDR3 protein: CASSSSVSGLSYEQYF. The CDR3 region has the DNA TGCGCCAGCAGCTCGAGTGTTAGCGGACTATCCTACGAGCAGTACTTC.

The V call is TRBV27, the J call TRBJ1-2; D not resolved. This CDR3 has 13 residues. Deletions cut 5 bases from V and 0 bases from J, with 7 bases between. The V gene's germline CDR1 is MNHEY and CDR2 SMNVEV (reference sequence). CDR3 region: CASSLQPNYGYTF. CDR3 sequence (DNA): TGTGCCAGCAGTCTGCAGCCTAACTATGGCTACACCTTC.

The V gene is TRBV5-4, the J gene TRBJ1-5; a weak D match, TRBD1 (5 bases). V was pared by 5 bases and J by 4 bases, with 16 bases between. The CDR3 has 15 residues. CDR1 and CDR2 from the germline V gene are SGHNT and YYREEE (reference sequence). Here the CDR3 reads CASRPGPPSNQPQHF. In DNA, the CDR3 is TGTGCCAGCAGACCGGGACCTCCAAGTAATCAGCCCCAGCATTTT.

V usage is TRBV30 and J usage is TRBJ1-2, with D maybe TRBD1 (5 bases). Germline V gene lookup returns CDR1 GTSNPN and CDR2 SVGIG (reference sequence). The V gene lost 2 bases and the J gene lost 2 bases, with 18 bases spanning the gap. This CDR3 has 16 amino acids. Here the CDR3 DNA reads TGTGCCTGGAGTAGCAGGGTCCTCGACCCCAACTATGGCTACACCTTC. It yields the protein CAWSSRVLDPNYGYTF.

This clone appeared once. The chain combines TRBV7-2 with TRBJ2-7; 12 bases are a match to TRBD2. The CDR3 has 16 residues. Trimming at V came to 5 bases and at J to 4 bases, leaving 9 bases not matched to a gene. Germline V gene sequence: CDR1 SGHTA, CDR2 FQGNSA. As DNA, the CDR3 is TGTGCCAGCAGCGCTACAGGACTAGCGGGGCAATACGAGCAGTACTTC. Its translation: CASSATGLAGQYEQYF. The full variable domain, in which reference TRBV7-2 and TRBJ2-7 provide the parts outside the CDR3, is GAGVSQSPSNKVTEKGKDVELRCDPISGHTALYWYRQSLGQGLEFLIYFQGNSAPDKSGLPSDRFSAERTGGSVSTLTIQRTQQEDSAVYLCASSATGLAGQYEQYFGPGTRLTVT.

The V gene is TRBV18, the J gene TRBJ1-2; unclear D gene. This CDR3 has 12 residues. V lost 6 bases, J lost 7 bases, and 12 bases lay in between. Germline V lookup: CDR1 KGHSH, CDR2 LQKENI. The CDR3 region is CASSLTTSGYTF. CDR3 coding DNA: TGTGCCAGCTCCCTAACTACTAGTGGCTACACCTTC.

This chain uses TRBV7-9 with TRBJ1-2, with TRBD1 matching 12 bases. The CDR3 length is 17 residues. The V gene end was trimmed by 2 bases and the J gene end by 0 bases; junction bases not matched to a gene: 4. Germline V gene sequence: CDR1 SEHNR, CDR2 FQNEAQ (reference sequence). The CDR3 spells CASSLWGTGGSNYGYTF. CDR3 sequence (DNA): TGTGCCAGCAGCTTATGGGGGACAGGGGGCTCTAACTATGGCTACACCTTC.